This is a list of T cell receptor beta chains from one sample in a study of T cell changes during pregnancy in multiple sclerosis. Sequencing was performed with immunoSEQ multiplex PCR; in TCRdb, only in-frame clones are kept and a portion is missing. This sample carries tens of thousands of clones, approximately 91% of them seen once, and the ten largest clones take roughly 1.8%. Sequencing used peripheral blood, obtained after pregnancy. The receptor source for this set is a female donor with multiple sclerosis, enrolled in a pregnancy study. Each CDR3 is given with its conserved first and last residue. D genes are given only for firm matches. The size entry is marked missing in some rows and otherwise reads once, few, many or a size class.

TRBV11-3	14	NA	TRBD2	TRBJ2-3	TGTGCCAGCAGCTTAGCGGGGGGTGGAGATACGCAGTATTTT	CASSLAGGGDTQYF
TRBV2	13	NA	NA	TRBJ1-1	TGTGCCAGCAGCGCCCAGGGTTACACTGAAGCTTTCTTT	CASSAQGYTEAFF
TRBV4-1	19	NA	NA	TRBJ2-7	TGCGCCAGCAGCCAAGATAGCCCCCGAGCAGGGAGGAGCTCCTACGAGCAGTACTTC	CASSQDSPRAGRSSYEQYF
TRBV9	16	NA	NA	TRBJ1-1	TGTGCCAGCAGCCCAAGCCATACAGGGATGAACACTGAAGCTTTCTTT	CASSPSHTGMNTEAFF
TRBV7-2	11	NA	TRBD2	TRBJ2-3	TGTGCCAGCAGCTCGGGGGGGCGGGCGTATTTT	CASSSGGRAYF
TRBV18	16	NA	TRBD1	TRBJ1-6	TGTGCCAGCTCGACAACCGCAGGGACAGGAGATTCACCCCTCCACTTT	CASSTTAGTGDSPLHF
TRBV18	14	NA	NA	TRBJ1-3	TGTGCCAGCTCACCAAGGCAGGGTCTGGACACCATATATTTT	CASSPRQGLDTIYF
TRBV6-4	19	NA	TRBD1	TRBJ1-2	TGTGCCAGATATCGGACCCCCCAACGGACAGGGGCTTTCATCTATGGCTACACCTTC	CARYRTPQRTGAFIYGYTF
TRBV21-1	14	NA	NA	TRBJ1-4	TGTGCCAGCAGTGCCCCCCCGGGAGATGAAAAACTGTTTTTT	CASSAPPGDEKLFF
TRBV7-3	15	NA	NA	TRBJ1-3	TGTGCCAGCAGCTCTCTAGCCCCTCTGGAAAACACCATATATTTT	CASSSLAPLENTIYF
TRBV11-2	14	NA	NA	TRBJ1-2	TGTGCCAGCAGCGCCGGCTCAGCGCGCTATGGCTACACCTTC	CASSAGSARYGYTF
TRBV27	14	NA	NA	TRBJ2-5	TGTGCCAGCAGTCACCGACACCCTCGGGAGACCCAGTACTTC	CASSHRHPRETQYF
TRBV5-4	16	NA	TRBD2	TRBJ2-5	TGTGCCAGCAGCCCTTTACTAGCGGGGGGAGGGGAGACCCAGTACTTC	CASSPLLAGGGETQYF
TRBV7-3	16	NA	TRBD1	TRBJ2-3	TGTGCCAGCAGCTTAGGGACAGGGGAGAGCACAGATACGCAGTATTTT	CASSLGTGESTDTQYF
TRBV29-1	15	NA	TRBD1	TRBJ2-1	TGCAGCGTTGGGACAGGGGGCCTCTCCTACAATGAGCAGTTCTTC	CSVGTGGLSYNEQFF
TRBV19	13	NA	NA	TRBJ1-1	TGTGCCAGTAGTATACAGGGGTATTCTGAAGCTTTCTTT	CASSIQGYSEAFF
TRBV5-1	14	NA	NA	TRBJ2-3	TGCGCCAGCTCCTCTGATGGGGGGTCGGATACGCAGTATTTT	CASSSDGGSDTQYF
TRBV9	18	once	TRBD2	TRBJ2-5	TGTGCCAGCAGCATACGACCAGGGACTAGCGGGGGGTTGGAGACCCAGTACTTC	CASSIRPGTSGGLETQYF
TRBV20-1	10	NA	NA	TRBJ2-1	TGCAGTGCTAGACGGGATGAGCAGTTCTTC	CSARRDEQFF
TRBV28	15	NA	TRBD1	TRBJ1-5	TGTGCCAGCAGTTACAGGGGCTTTGGGAATCAGCCCCAGCATTTT	CASSYRGFGNQPQHF
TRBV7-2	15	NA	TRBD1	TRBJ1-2	TGTGCCAGCAGCATCACAGGGGGCAAAGTCTATGGCTACACCTTC	CASSITGGKVYGYTF
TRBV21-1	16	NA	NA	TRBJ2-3	TGTGCCAGCATTAGCTTTAAAGCAGCTTACACAGATACGCAGTATTTT	CASISFKAAYTDTQYF
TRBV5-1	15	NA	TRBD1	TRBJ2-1	TGCGCCAGCAGCTACCCGGGACAGGGGTCCAATGAGCAGTTCTTC	CASSYPGQGSNEQFF
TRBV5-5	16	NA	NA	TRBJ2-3	TGTGCCAGCAGCTTGGTTCCAGCGGGTCACACAGATACGCAGTATTTT	CASSLVPAGHTDTQYF
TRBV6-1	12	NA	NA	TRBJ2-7	TGTGCCAGCATGAGGAGTTTCTACGAGCAGTACTTC	CASMRSFYEQYF
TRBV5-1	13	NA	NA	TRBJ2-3	TGCGCCAGCAAATTGTTCTACGGAGATACGCAGTATTTT	CASKLFYGDTQYF
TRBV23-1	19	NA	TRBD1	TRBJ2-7	TGCGCCAGCAGAACATCCGGGACAGGGAGGCTAGCGGCCCCCTACGAGCAGTACTTC	CASRTSGTGRLAAPYEQYF
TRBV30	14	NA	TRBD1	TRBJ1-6	TGTGCCTGGAGGGCCCCAGGGGGTAATTCACCCCTCCACTTT	CAWRAPGGNSPLHF
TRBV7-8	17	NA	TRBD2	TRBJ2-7	TGTGCCAGCAGCTCGGGACTAGCGGGGGCGACCTCCTACGAGCAGTACTTC	CASSSGLAGATSYEQYF
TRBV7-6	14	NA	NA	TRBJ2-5	TGTGCCAGCAGCTTAGGGCAGGGAGGACAGACCCAGTACTTC	CASSLGQGGQTQYF
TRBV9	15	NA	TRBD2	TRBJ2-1	TGTGCCAGCAGCGCCACTAGCGGGGGGGGAAATGAGCAGTTCTTC	CASSATSGGGNEQFF
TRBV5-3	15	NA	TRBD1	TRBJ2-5	TGTGCCAGAAGCCCAGAGCTGGACAGGTTGGAGACCCAGTACTTC	CARSPELDRLETQYF
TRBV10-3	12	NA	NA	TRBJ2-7	TGTGCCATCAGTGAACAGAATTACGAGCAGTACTTC	CAISEQNYEQYF
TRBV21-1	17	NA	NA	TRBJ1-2	TGTGCCAGCAGCCCGCCCGGGACAGCCAAGAATAACTATGGCTACACCTTC	CASSPPGTAKNNYGYTF
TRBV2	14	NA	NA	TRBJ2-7	TGTGCCAGCAGTGATCAGGGAGCGGGCTACGAGCAGTACTTC	CASSDQGAGYEQYF
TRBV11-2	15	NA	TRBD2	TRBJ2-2	TGTGCCAGCAGCTTCGGGGGAGGGAAAACCGGGGAGCTGTTTTTT	CASSFGGGKTGELFF
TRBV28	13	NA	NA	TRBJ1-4	TGTGCCAGCAGCCCTCCAGTGAATGAAAAACTGTTTTTT	CASSPPVNEKLFF
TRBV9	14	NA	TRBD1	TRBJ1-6	TGTGCCAGCAGCGCTGACAGGGGCATAACACCCCTCCACTTT	CASSADRGITPLHF
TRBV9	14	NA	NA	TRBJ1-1	TGTGCCAGCAGCTCCCGGGTGTATAACACTGAAGCTTTCTTT	CASSSRVYNTEAFF
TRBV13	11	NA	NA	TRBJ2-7	TGTGCCAGCAGCTCGGGACATTCTAGCCACTTC	CASSSGHSSHF